This T cell receptor (beta chain) was identified in a study of cytomegalovirus exposure and HLA in healthy donors. Regarding the study as a whole: Presence/absence analysis assumed near-uniform sequencing depth across donors. Confirmation was obtained in vitro that three CMV-associated chains are specific for CMV antigens. Among TCR beta chains, those listed as cytomegalovirus-associated numbered about 160. In an earlier analysis, productive rearrangement rates for most beta V segments clustered near 87% or 30%.

Germline V gene lookup returns CDR1 SGDLS and CDR2 YYNGEE. This CDR3 comprises 14 residues. V was pared by 0 bases and J by 4 bases, with 10 bases between. Turning to this clone: Its specificity is unknown.

The primer mix had 60 Vbeta and 13 Jbeta primers. Profiling relied on immunoSEQ multiplex PCR, and the TCRdb table lists in-frame clones only, not all of them. The repertoire consists of 120,000 to 150,000 clones, with 79% occurring once and the leading ten covering about 6.9%. Sequenced material: PBMCs. This receptor was identified in a woman in her thirties or forties in good health and CMV-seropositive. The chain couples TRBV9 to TRBJ1-2; tentatively, D is TRBD1 (5 bases). CDR3 in DNA: TGTGCCAGCAGCGTAGATGACAGCAGCTATGGCTACACCTTC. Protein product: CASSVDDSSYGYTF.